The 30 T cell receptor beta chains given below trace back to one sample, sequenced in a study of response to subunit inactivated influenza vaccine. TCRdb re-derived calls from the RT-PCR reads in MiXCR, one entry per CDR3 protein. Among around 300,000 distinct CDR3 sequences listed, approximately 23% were seen once. The sample in question was PBMCs from blood, obtained less than 22 months after vaccination. The receptors stem from a man between 50 and 69 years old who received an inactivated influenza vaccine.

A few counts support this clonotype. The chain recombines TRBV7-9 with TRBJ1-1; D is unresolved. Trimming took 5 bases from V and 0 from J, leaving 10 bases between them. This CDR3 is 14 amino acids long. CDR1 is SEHNR, CDR2 FQNEAQ, per germline (reference sequence). The CDR3 DNA is TGTGCCAGCAGCCCCAGACGGGTGAACACTGAAGCTTTCTTT. It is translated as CASSPRRVNTEAFF.

The V gene is TRBV20-1, the J gene TRBJ1-5; a possible D gene is TRBD1 (6 bases). From germline, CDR1 is DFQATT and CDR2 SNEGSKA (reference sequence). This CDR3 comprises 12 residues. Trimming took 4 bases from V and 4 from J, leaving 8 bases between them. CDR3 DNA: TGCAGTGCTAACAGGGAAAATCAGCCCCAGCATTTT. This encodes CSANRENQPQHF.

The chain couples TRBV28 to TRBJ1-2; D unresolved. The CDR3 totals 13 residues. V was clipped by 5 bases and J by 0 bases, with 7 bases between them. CDR1 is MDHEN, CDR2 SYDVKM, per germline. The CDR3 coding sequence is TGTGCCAGCAGTGGACCTTCTAACTATGGCTACACCTTC. Its protein product is CASSGPSNYGYTF.

The chain couples TRBV18 to TRBJ2-1, with D perhaps matching TRBD2 (6 bases). With 1 base removed from V and 4 bases from J, the gap between germline ends came to 23 bases. The CDR3 covers 19 residues. CDR1 and CDR2 (germline): KGHSH, LQKENI. The CDR3 DNA follows: TGTGCCAGCTCACCACGTTCTCCGGGACTCCAGAGGTCGTACAATGAGCAGTTCTTC. Amino acid sequence: CASSPRSPGLQRSYNEQFF.

This clonotype was recorded a few times. V gene TRBV6-1 combines with J gene TRBJ1-1; TRBD1 aligns across 10 bases. Trimming removed 7 bases from V and 8 bases from J; junction bases left unmatched: 16. The CDR3 runs to 16 residues. Germline CDR1 and CDR2: MNHNS and SASEGT. CDR3 DNA: TGTGCCAGCATGTACGGGACAGGGGTTTCCACTGCAGAAGCTTTCTTT. Amino acid sequence: CASMYGTGVSTAEAFF.

This clonotype was observed a few times. The J gene is TRBJ2-2, the V gene TRBV24-1; 8 bases map to TRBD1. V lost 4 bases and J lost 0; bases outside the gene matches: 6. This CDR3 comprises 17 residues. The V gene's germline CDR1 is KGHDR and CDR2 SFDVKD. The CDR3 coding sequence is TGTGCCACCAGTGAATCCGGACAGGGCCCGAACACCGGGGAGCTGTTTTTT. Translated, it gives CATSESGQGPNTGELFF.

In regard to this clonotype: In this CDR3 the conserved last residue, phenylalanine or tryptophan, is missing, so a read error is likely. Because the CDR3's place on the DNA is in doubt, the DNA is left out and the CDR3 is given as listed by TCRdb. This chain connects TRBV11-2 to TRBJ2-3; the table calls TRBD1, which could not be checked here. 12 amino acids form the CDR3, both terminal residues included. Germline values: CDR1 SGHAT, CDR2 FQNNGV. The CDR3 reads CASSLGTGSASV.

This rearrangement joins TRBV7-9 to TRBJ2-1, with 12 bases identical to TRBD2. CDR1 and CDR2 from the germline V gene are SEHNR and FQNEAQ (reference sequence). V trimming: 1 base; J trimming: 11 bases; junction bases outside the gene matches: 6. The CDR3 loop spans 15 amino acids. The chain's CDR3 is CASSLGLAGGPKQFF. The CDR3, as DNA: TGTGCCAGCAGCTTAGGCCTAGCGGGGGGGCCGAAGCAGTTCTTC.

The chain is built from TRBV12-3 or TRBV12-4 and TRBJ1-4; maybe TRBD1 (5 bases). This CDR3 spans 14 amino acids. With 10 bases removed from V and 6 bases from J, the gap between germline ends came to 18 bases. The CDR3 reads CATKDNPRDEKLFF. CDR3 bases: TGTGCCACCAAGGACAACCCACGGGATGAAAAACTGTTTTTT.

Notes on this clonotype: In this CDR3 the conserved last residue, phenylalanine or tryptophan, is missing, so a read error is likely. V is TRBV24-1 and J is TRBJ2-1; TRBD2 aligns across 9 bases. This CDR3 contains 14 residues. Per germline, CDR1 KGHDR and CDR2 SFDVKD. V lost 6 bases to trimming and J lost 7 bases; unmatched junction nucleotides: 6. The CDR3 reads CATSHAGGKNEQFY. CDR3 sequence (DNA): TGTGCCACCAGTCACGCGGGGGGGAAGAATGAGCAGTTCTAC.

This clonotype was seen a handful of times. The chain recombines TRBV27 with TRBJ2-7; D is ambiguous. This CDR3 has 13 amino acids. The germline CDR1 and CDR2 sequences are MNHEY and SMNVEV (reference sequence). Trimming left V 3 bases short and J 2 bases short, with 8 bases between. CDR3 region: CASSFGETYEQYF. The CDR3, as DNA: TGTGCCAGCAGTTTTGGGGAAACCTACGAGCAGTACTTC.

The chain links TRBV9 to TRBJ1-5; D is possibly TRBD1 (5 bases). V lost 0 bases and J lost 2, with 9 bases in between. CDR3 length: 15 amino acids. Germline V gives CDR1 SGDLS, CDR2 YYNGEE. Here the CDR3 DNA reads TGTGCCAGCAGCGTAGGGGGACTAGGCAATCAGCCCCAGCATTTT. Encoded protein: CASSVGGLGNQPQHF. Full variable domain (missing parts from reference TRBV9 and TRBJ1-5): DSGVTQTPKHLITATGQRVTLRCSPRSGDLSVYWYQQSLDQGLQFLIQYYNGEERAKGNILERFSAQQFPDLHSELNLSSLELGDSALYFCASSVGGLGNQPQHFGDGTRLSIL.

The chain uses TRBV11-2 and TRBJ1-6; D is perhaps TRBD1 (6 bases). This CDR3 has 15 residues. Germline CDR1 is SGHAT and CDR2 is FQNNGV. The germline V and J ends were trimmed by 0 bases and 8 bases, with 11 bases remaining between them. CDR3 bases: TGTGCCAGCAGCTTAGATCCGGACAGTTATTCACCCCTCCACTTT. It specifies CASSLDPDSYSPLHF.

This clonotype occurred once. The chain is built from TRBV28 and TRBJ2-5; TRBD1 matches at 9 bases. Germline CDR1 is MDHEN and CDR2 is SYDVKM. The CDR3 runs to 15 residues. V trimming: 4 bases; J trimming: 5 bases; junction bases outside the gene matches: 8. The CDR3, as DNA: TGTGCCAGCAGTTCGCCTGGGACAGGGCGGGAGACCCAGTACTTC. Its translation is CASSSPGTGRETQYF.

In this sample, this clonotype turned up a few times. This CDR3 reads CASQTGVSIKTQYF. CDR3 bases: TGTGCCAGCCAAACGGGAGTAAGCATCAAGACCCAGTACTTC. The rearrangement uses TRBV6-1 and TRBJ2-5, with D maybe TRBD2 (6 bases). Per the germline V gene, CDR1 is MNHNS and CDR2 is SASEGT. Trimming took off 8 bases at V and 6 bases at J, with 19 bases between the two ends. The CDR3 consists of 14 residues.

This clonotype was seen only a few times. This rearrangement joins TRBV7-9 to TRBJ2-5, with 8 bases matching TRBD1. Germline lookup yields CDR1 SEHNR and CDR2 FQNEAQ (reference sequence). The ends lost 5 bases at V and 4 bases at J; junction bases unmatched: 6. This CDR3 contains 14 residues. The CDR3 loop is CASSQEDRAETQYF. The CDR3 DNA reads as TGTGCCAGCAGCCAGGAGGACAGGGCAGAGACCCAGTACTTC.

The V gene is TRBV4-3, the J gene TRBJ1-2, with D perhaps matching TRBD1 (5 bases). The V gene lost 0 bases and the J gene lost 8 bases, with 13 bases spanning the gap. Germline CDR1 reads LGHNA; CDR2 reads YSLEER. The length of the CDR3 is 14 residues. In DNA form, the CDR3 reads TGCGCCAGCAGCCAAGATTCGGGGCGTAGCGGCTACACCTTC. Protein sequence: CASSQDSGRSGYTF.

This clonotype was counted a few times. The genes are TRBV6-2 or TRBV6-3 and TRBJ2-7; perhaps D is TRBD1 or TRBD2 (5 bases each). Germline V CDR1 and CDR2: MNHEY, SVGEGT. CDR3 size: 13 residues. Here the CDR3 reads CATRGRISYEQYF. The CDR3 coding sequence is TGTGCTACACGGGGACGGATATCCTACGAGCAGTACTTC.

The chain recombines TRBV6-1 with TRBJ1-5; D not certain. There are 12 residues in the CDR3. The V and J ends lost 4 bases and 7 bases respectively, with 8 bases between them. CDR1 is MNHNS and CDR2 is SASEGT in the germline V gene. The CDR3 DNA sequence: TGTGCCAGCAGTGCTGTTTTCCAGCCCCAGCATTTT. It encodes CASSAVFQPQHF.

In this sample, this clonotype turned up many times. The chain is built from TRBV27 and TRBJ1-4; D unresolved. V was trimmed by 4 bases and J by 4 bases, leaving 13 bases between them. Germline V gene lookup returns CDR1 MNHEY and CDR2 SMNVEV (reference sequence). The CDR3 length is 15 residues. The CDR3 sequence is CASSSSGWRNEKLFF. Here the CDR3 DNA reads TGTGCCAGCAGTTCCTCGGGATGGCGTAATGAAAAACTGTTTTTT.

This clonotype was seen repeatedly, ten times or more. The V gene is TRBV20-1, the J gene TRBJ1-3; unclear D gene. The CDR3 is made up of 13 amino acids. Trimming pared 1 base from V and 4 bases from J, leaving 8 bases between. From germline, CDR1 is DFQATT and CDR2 SNEGSKA (reference sequence). In nucleotides, the CDR3 is TGCAGTGCTAGAGCCACTTTCGGAAACACCATATATTTT. It specifies CSARATFGNTIYF.

In its sample, this clonotype was seen a few times. This chain connects TRBV27 to TRBJ1-2, with D possibly matching TRBD1 (6 bases). The V gene's germline CDR1 is MNHEY and CDR2 SMNVEV (reference sequence). V lost 2 bases and J 4 bases, leaving 14 bases between the germline ends. The CDR3 is 15 amino acids. CDR3 sequence (DNA): TGTGCCAGCAGTTTACGGGGGGGCTCGATCTATGGCTACACCTTC. Translating gives CASSLRGGSIYGYTF.

V usage is TRBV6-1 and J usage is TRBJ2-1; D gene ambiguous. Trimming pared 6 bases from V and 0 bases from J, leaving 15 bases between. Germline V lookup: CDR1 MNHNS, CDR2 SASEGT. The CDR3 has 16 residues. Here the CDR3 reads CASRPNAWSSYNEQFF. The CDR3 DNA follows: TGTGCCAGCAGACCTAATGCTTGGAGCTCCTACAATGAGCAGTTCTTC.

This sequence joins TRBV29-1 and TRBJ2-7; 8 bases are shared with TRBD1. Trimming removed 5 bases from V and 1 base from J; junction bases left unmatched: 4. CDR1 and CDR2 from the germline V gene are SQVTM and ANQGSEA. The CDR3 totals 13 residues. CDR3 amino acids: CSVWQGASYEQYF. CDR3 sequence (DNA): TGCAGCGTTTGGCAGGGGGCATCCTACGAGCAGTACTTC.

Details on this clonotype: It is likely a read error, because the conserved phenylalanine at the end of the CDR3 is missing. The chain couples TRBV28 to TRBJ2-1; D is unresolved. From germline, CDR1 is MDHEN and CDR2 SYDVKM. The V gene lost 5 bases and the J gene lost 2 bases, with 16 bases spanning the gap. The CDR3 spans 16 residues. The CDR3 reads CASSASWTRPYNEQFL. The DNA of the CDR3 is TGTGCCAGCAGTGCCTCATGGACCAGACCCTACAATGAGCAGTTCTTG.

This clonotype occurred many times. V is TRBV4-1 and J is TRBJ2-7; 10 nucleotides align to TRBD2. CDR1 MGHRA and CDR2 YSYEKL come from the germline V gene. This CDR3 has 15 residues. Losses at the gene ends were 1 base for V and 4 bases for J; bases not matched to a gene: 4. CDR3: CASSQVAGGFYEQYF. CDR3 nucleotide sequence: TGCGCCAGCAGCCAAGTAGCGGGGGGTTTTTACGAGCAGTACTTC.

This chain uses TRBV29-1 with TRBJ2-3, with TRBD2 matching over 15 bases. After removal of 7 bases from V and 4 bases from J, the junction contained 3 bases not matched to a gene. This CDR3 has 14 amino acids. Germline CDR1 reads SQVTM; CDR2 reads ANQGSEA. The CDR3 DNA reads as TGCAGCGCAGGACTAGCGGGGGGGGCAGATACGCAGTATTTT. It yields the protein CSAGLAGGADTQYF.

In this sample, this clonotype turned up many times. The gene calls are TRBV12-3 or TRBV12-4 and TRBJ1-1; D unresolved. Trimming took 3 bases from V and 8 from J, leaving 7 bases between them. This CDR3 is 11 amino acids long. CDR3: CASSFGSEAFF. The CDR3 DNA is TGTGCCAGCAGTTTCGGCAGCGAAGCTTTCTTT.

The genes are TRBV6-2 or TRBV6-3 and TRBJ2-5; TRBD1 matches at 12 bases. Germline-derived CDR1 and CDR2 are MNHEY and SVGEGT. V lost 0 bases and J lost 5; bases outside the gene matches: 7. The CDR3 is made up of 17 amino acids. CDR3 bases: TGTGCCAGCAGTTACTCGCCGGGACAGGGGGCGGTGGAGACCCAGTACTTC. This gives the protein CASSYSPGQGAVETQYF.

V is TRBV12-3 or TRBV12-4 and J is TRBJ1-6; 9 bases match TRBD1. The CDR3 loop spans 14 amino acids. J lost 9 bases, V lost 7 bases, and 7 bases had no gene match. The CDR3 DNA sequence: TGTGCCAGCACGTCGACAGGGGGAGGTTCACCCCTCCACTTT. Its translation is CASTSTGGGSPLHF.